This section outlines one T cell receptor (beta chain) sequence together with its context. Its antigen is not identified. This entry belongs to a study of OX40 agonist ivuxolimab in advanced cancers. Study findings and constraints: Clonal expansion by week 6 occurred in CD4+ and CD8+ blood T cells (at 0.1 to 3.0 mg/kg). Not determined was the antigen specificity of the expanded peripheral T cells. More expanded clones were seen, on average, in CD8+ T cells than in CD4+.

Germline lookup yields CDR1 SGHRS and CDR2 YFSETQ. This CDR3 comprises 17 residues. Trimming removed 0 bases from V and 2 bases from J; junction bases left unmatched: 9. The protocol was immunoSEQ multiplex PCR, while the TCRdb copy is restricted to in-frame clones and leaves out a portion. The data hold fewer than 65,000 clones, with around 82% observed a single time. Researchers took blood at baseline, on cycle 4 day 1, and on cycle 7 day 1. This sequence originates from an adult with an advanced solid tumor such as melanoma, head and neck, liver or kidney cancer. Sequences were derived from CD4+ or CD8+ T cells sorted from blood, sampled in a trial of the OX40 agonist ivuxolimab. The chain employs TRBV5-1 and TRBJ2-5; 8 nucleotides line up with TRBD2. The chain's CDR3 is CASSLGGGRKQQETQYF. The CDR3 bases are TGCGCCAGCAGCTTGGGGGGCGGGAGGAAACAACAAGAGACCCAGTACTTC.